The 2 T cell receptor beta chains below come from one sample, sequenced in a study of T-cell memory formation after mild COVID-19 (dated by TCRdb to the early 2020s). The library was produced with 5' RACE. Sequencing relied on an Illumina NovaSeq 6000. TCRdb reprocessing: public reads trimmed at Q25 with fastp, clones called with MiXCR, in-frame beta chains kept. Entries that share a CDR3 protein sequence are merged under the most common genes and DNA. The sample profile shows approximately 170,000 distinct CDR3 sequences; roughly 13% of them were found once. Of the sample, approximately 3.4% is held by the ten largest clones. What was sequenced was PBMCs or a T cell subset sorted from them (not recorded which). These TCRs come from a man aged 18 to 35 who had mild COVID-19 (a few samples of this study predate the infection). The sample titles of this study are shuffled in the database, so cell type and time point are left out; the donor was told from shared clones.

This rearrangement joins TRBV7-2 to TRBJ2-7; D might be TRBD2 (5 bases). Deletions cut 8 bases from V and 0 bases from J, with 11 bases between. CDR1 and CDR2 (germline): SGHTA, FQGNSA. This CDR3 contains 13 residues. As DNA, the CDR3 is TGTGCCAGCGGCGAGAGGGCCTCCTACGAGCAGTACTTC. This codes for CASGERASYEQYF.

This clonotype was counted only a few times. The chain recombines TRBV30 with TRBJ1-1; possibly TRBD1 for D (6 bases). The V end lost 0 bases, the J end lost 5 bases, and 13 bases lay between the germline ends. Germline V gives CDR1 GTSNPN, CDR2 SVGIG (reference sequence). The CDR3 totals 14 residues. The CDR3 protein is CAWSVLQGHTEAFF. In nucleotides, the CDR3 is TGTGCCTGGAGTGTACTTCAGGGGCATACTGAAGCTTTCTTT.